This passage covers 29 T cell receptor beta chains from one sample sequenced in a study of response to subunit inactivated influenza vaccine. Via MiXCR, TCRdb re-called the RT-PCR reads, giving one row per CDR3 protein. The sample shows 400,000 to 650,000 distinct CDR3 sequences, 6% to 9% of them seen only once. Here the sequenced sample was PBMCs from blood, taken 23 months after vaccination. These receptors came from a man between 50 and 69 years old who received an inactivated influenza vaccine.

The chain combines TRBV27 with TRBJ2-7; 7 bases fit TRBD1. The CDR3 length is 14 residues. Per the germline V gene, CDR1 is MNHEY and CDR2 is SMNVEV (reference sequence). After removal of 11 bases from V and 2 bases from J, the junction contained 12 bases not matched to a gene. The DNA of the CDR3 is TGTGCCGGCATGCCGGCAGGGGGTGCCTACGAGCAGTACTTC. This sequence encodes CAGMPAGGAYEQYF.

This clonotype was counted at least ten times. This chain uses TRBV20-1 with TRBJ2-3; TRBD1 might be the D (5 bases). The CDR3 extends over 13 amino acids. Germline CDR1 reads DFQATT; CDR2 reads SNEGSKA (reference sequence). V lost 2 bases, J lost 4 bases, and 10 bases lay in between. CDR3 residues: CSARLEGADTQYF. The DNA for the CDR3 is TGCAGTGCTAGACTTGAAGGGGCAGATACGCAGTATTTT.

This clonotype has ten or more counts. CDR3 amino acids: CATSDSGRTNTEAFF. The CDR3 region has the DNA TGTGCCACCAGTGATTCCGGGCGGACTAACACTGAAGCTTTCTTT. The V gene is TRBV24-1, the J gene TRBJ1-1; D is undetermined. Germline assignment: CDR1 KGHDR and CDR2 SFDVKD. V shed 2 bases and J shed 2 bases, with 11 bases lying between them. The CDR3 spans 15 residues.

The chain is built from TRBV18 and TRBJ1-1; D gene uncertain. Trimming took 3 bases from V and 1 from J, leaving 9 bases between them. CDR3 length: 14 residues. Germline CDR1 KGHSH, CDR2 LQKENI. In DNA, the CDR3 is TGTGCCAGCTCACCGGGCGGGTGGAACACTGAAGCTTTCTTT. Residues: CASSPGGWNTEAFF.

The CDR3 sequence: CSAVFPQGGTDTQYF. In DNA form, the CDR3 reads TGCAGTGCTGTTTTCCCACAGGGGGGCACAGATACGCAGTATTTT. The rearrangement joins TRBV20-1 to TRBJ2-3; 8 bases align to TRBD1. The V gene end was trimmed by 5 bases and the J gene end by 1 base; junction bases not matched to a gene: 8. CDR3 length: 15 residues. Germline V CDR1 and CDR2: DFQATT, SNEGSKA (reference sequence).

The chain employs TRBV30 and TRBJ2-1; D possibly corresponds to TRBD2 (6 bases). The V gene's germline CDR1 is GTSNPN and CDR2 SVGIG (reference sequence). This CDR3 is built from 14 residues. The V end lost 4 bases, the J end lost 4 bases, and 14 bases lay between the germline ends. The chain's CDR3 is CAWTWGEAYNEQFF. The CDR3 DNA sequence: TGTGCCTGGACTTGGGGGGAGGCATACAATGAGCAGTTCTTC.

V usage is TRBV21-1 and J usage is TRBJ2-3; the D call TRBD1 from the table was never checked on the DNA. TRBV21-1 is shown as a pseudogene. The CDR3 runs to 19 residues. CDR3 nucleotides: TGTGCCAGCAGCTCCGGGACAGGGGGTTTAAACCTTAGCACAGATACGCAGTATTTT. Translating it yields CASSSGTGGLNLSTDTQYF.

This clonotype was seen a handful of times. The rearrangement links TRBV27 to TRBJ2-1, with 9 bases lining up with TRBD2. V shed 0 bases and J 6 bases; nucleotides not matched to a gene: 3. The V gene's germline CDR1 is MNHEY and CDR2 SMNVEV (reference sequence). CDR3 length equals 15 residues. The CDR3 nucleotides read TGTGCCAGCAGTTTATCAGCGGGAGGCATCAATGAGCAGTTCTTC. Its translation: CASSLSAGGINEQFF.

In this sample, this clonotype turned up a few times. The genes are TRBV5-1 and TRBJ2-3, with TRBD2 as a possible D gene (6 bases). V gave up 3 bases and J gave up 0 bases, with 11 bases separating them. The CDR3 has 15 residues. In germline, CDR1 is SGHRS, CDR2 YFSETQ. The DNA of the CDR3 is TGCGCCAGCAGCTCTGCGGGGATTAGCACAGATACGCAGTATTTT. Its protein is CASSSAGISTDTQYF.

The chain recombines TRBV10-3 with TRBJ2-3; 8 bases align to TRBD2. The ends lost 6 bases at V and 4 bases at J; junction bases unmatched: 3. CDR3 size: 13 residues. Looked up from germline, CDR1 is ENHRY and CDR2 is SYGVKD. CDR3 DNA: TGTGCCATCAGCCGGACTAGCCCAGATACGCAGTATTTT. Its translation is CAISRTSPDTQYF.

There are a few counts of this clonotype. The V and J genes are TRBV6-1 and TRBJ2-5; maybe TRBD1 (6 bases). Germline CDR1 is MNHNS and CDR2 is SASEGT. CDR3 size: 14 residues. V was shortened by 4 bases and J by 6 bases, with 15 bases between the two germline ends. The CDR3 coding sequence is TGTGCCAGCAGTGGGGACATGTGGGCTAAGACCCAGTACTTC. It translates to CASSGDMWAKTQYF.

The V gene is TRBV4-3, the J gene TRBJ2-1; 8 bases match TRBD2. Germline values: CDR1 LGHNA, CDR2 YSLEER. Germline trimming cut 5 bases from V and 8 bases from J; bases unmatched to any gene: 8. This CDR3 has 14 amino acids. The CDR3 reads CASSYRGGLDEQFF. DNA for the CDR3: TGCGCCAGCAGCTACCGGGGGGGTCTCGATGAGCAGTTCTTC.

This clonotype was seen only a few times. This chain uses TRBV6-2 or TRBV6-3 with TRBJ2-5, with unresolved D. The CDR3 is 13 amino acids. Germline V gives CDR1 MNHEY, CDR2 SVGEGT. The ends were cut back, 5 bases at V and 4 bases at J, with 11 bases in the middle. The CDR3 reads CASSPPRRETQYF. The DNA for the CDR3 is TGTGCCAGCAGTCCGCCTAGACGAGAGACCCAGTACTTC.

The sample holds a few counts of this clonotype. The chain is built from TRBV29-1 and TRBJ1-3; D gene unclear. With 4 bases removed from V and 4 bases from J, the gap between germline ends came to 11 bases. This CDR3 is built from 13 residues. The germline gives CDR1 SQVTM, CDR2 ANQGSEA. CDR3 loop: CSVGTVNGNTIYF. The CDR3 DNA follows: TGCAGCGTTGGGACTGTGAACGGAAACACCATATATTTT.

Concerning this clonotype itself: This may be a read error, as it is one base from a much larger clone. The chain combines TRBV7-9 with TRBJ2-7, with a weak D call TRBD2 (6 bases). The CDR3 totals 17 residues. Germline V gene lookup returns CDR1 SEHNR and CDR2 FQNEAQ (reference sequence). V dropped 4 bases and J dropped 1 base, with 20 bases sitting between them. CDR3 loop: CASSSTRTTGSSYEQYF. CDR3 DNA: TGTGCCAGCAGCTCAACCCGGACTACCGGGTCGTCCTACGAGCAGTACTTC.

Here the CDR3 DNA reads TGTGCCAGCAGCTCCAACACCAATTCACCCCTCCACTTT. The encoded protein is CASSSNTNSPLHF. This sequence joins TRBV5-6 and TRBJ1-6, with unresolved D. CDR3 size: 13 residues. Germline V gives CDR1 SGHDT, CDR2 YYEEEE. The ends were cut back, 3 bases at V and 7 bases at J, with 8 bases in the middle.

This clonotype was seen many times. At one end, the junction sequence differs from germline, possibly due to a read error. The rearrangement joins TRBV12-3 or TRBV12-4 to TRBJ2-6; D ambiguous. The CDR3 length is 13 residues. Here the CDR3 reads CASSLAGANVLTF. The CDR3 coding sequence is TGTGCCAGCAGCTTAGCTGGGGCCAACGTCCTGACTTTC.

This clonotype came up a few times. This chain joins TRBV12-3 or TRBV12-4 and TRBJ1-4; D gene uncertain. The CDR3 covers 12 residues. Trimming pared 6 bases from V and 5 bases from J, leaving 7 bases between. CDR3 DNA sequence: TGTGCCAGCAGGGGGTTAAATGAAAAACTGTTTTTT. It encodes CASRGLNEKLFF.

This clonotype was seen ten or more times. The rearrangement links TRBV3-1 to TRBJ2-5; no reliable D call. The V end was cut by 3 bases, the J end by 5 bases, with 4 bases between. CDR1 is LGHDT and CDR2 is YNNKEL in the germline V gene (reference sequence). There are 11 residues in the CDR3. DNA of the CDR3: TGTGCCAGCAGCCAGGGGGAGACCCAGTACTTC. Protein: CASSQGETQYF.

This clonotype has a count of ten or more. The CDR3 sequence: CASRERAGAPYEQYF. The CDR3 nucleotides read TGTGCCAGTAGAGAAAGGGCGGGAGCCCCCTACGAGCAGTACTTC. The V call is TRBV19, the J call TRBJ2-7; 7 bases line up with TRBD2. CDR3 length equals 15 residues. Germline V lookup: CDR1 LNHDA, CDR2 SQIVND (reference sequence). With 6 bases clipped from V and 2 bases from J, the junction kept 10 bases outside the gene matches. Filled out from reference TRBV19 and TRBJ2-7, the complete variable domain reads DGGITQSPKYLFRKEGQNVTLSCEQNLNHDAMYWYRQDPGQGLRLIYYSQIVNDFQKGDIAEGYSVSREKKESFPLTVTSAQKNPTAFYLCASRERAGAPYEQYFGPGTRLTVT.

This clonotype has ten or more counts. The chain couples TRBV6-1 to TRBJ1-2; maybe TRBD1 (6 bases). V dropped 7 bases and J dropped 2 bases, with 17 bases sitting between them. Germline lookup yields CDR1 MNHNS and CDR2 SASEGT. The CDR3 contains 15 residues. CDR3 in amino acids: CASTSLRGGNYGYTF. CDR3 in DNA: TGTGCCAGCACCTCCCTCAGGGGCGGAAACTATGGCTACACCTTC.

This clonotype was seen a handful of times. The CDR3 sequence is CASSYTFSGSYNEQFF. The CDR3, as DNA: TGTGCCAGCAGTTACACCTTTAGCGGGTCCTACAATGAGCAGTTCTTC. The V call is TRBV6-2 or TRBV6-3, the J call TRBJ2-1; 7 nucleotides line up with TRBD2. J gave up 1 base and V 2 bases, and 5 bases lay outside the gene matches. The CDR3 extends over 16 amino acids. CDR1 is MNHEY, CDR2 SVGEGT, per germline.

This chain uses TRBV30 with TRBJ2-5; D might be TRBD2 (7 bases). The CDR3 covers 13 residues. Trimming left V 2 bases short and J 4 bases short, with 11 bases between. Germline CDR1 GTSNPN, CDR2 SVGIG (reference sequence). CDR3 protein: CAWSRGARETQYF. The CDR3 region has the DNA TGTGCCTGGAGTCGGGGGGCCCGAGAGACCCAGTACTTC.

This clonotype was counted many times. V and J are TRBV12-3 or TRBV12-4 and TRBJ1-2, with 8 bases lining up with TRBD1. The CDR3 is made up of 13 amino acids. The J segment lost 4 bases and the V segment lost 7 bases, leaving 5 bases of the junction unmatched. CDR3 in DNA: TGTGCCAGCAACCGGGACAGGACCTATGGCTACACCTTC. Amino acids: CASNRDRTYGYTF.

This clonotype was counted ten times or more. CDR3 protein: CATSREGLVWLAGEYNEQFF. The DNA of the CDR3 is TGTGCCACCAGCAGAGAAGGGTTGGTTTGGCTAGCGGGGGAGTACAATGAGCAGTTCTTC. This sequence joins TRBV15 and TRBJ2-1; 10 bases line up with TRBD2. The V gene's germline CDR1 is LNHNV and CDR2 YYDKDF (reference sequence). V was pared by 0 bases and J by 4 bases, with 15 bases of the junction left unmatched. CDR3 length: 20 residues.

This clonotype was seen more than once but under ten times. The chain has TRBV7-2 and TRBJ2-5, with D possibly called TRBD1 or TRBD2 (6 bases each). The germline CDR1 and CDR2 sequences are SGHTA and FQGNSA. Trimming took off 5 bases at V and 4 bases at J, with 20 bases between the two ends. This CDR3 has 16 residues. CDR3 region: CASSLLAGGGLETQYF. The DNA of the CDR3 is TGTGCCAGCAGCCTACTGGCAGGAGGGGGGTTAGAGACCCAGTACTTC.

In its sample, this clonotype was seen many times. The rearrangement uses TRBV3-1 and TRBJ1-4; D not certain. V lost 5 bases and J lost 0, with 19 bases in between. Per germline, CDR1 LGHDT and CDR2 YNNKEL (reference sequence). The CDR3 covers 18 residues. The CDR3 here is CASSTTRLWLSTNEKLFF. CDR3 nucleotides: TGTGCCAGCAGCACGACCCGCCTATGGCTGTCAACTAATGAAAAACTGTTTTTT.

The chain has TRBV12-3 or TRBV12-4 and TRBJ2-1; 7 nucleotides line up with TRBD2. Unmatched junction bases numbered 8, after V lost 6 bases and J lost 9 bases. There are 13 residues in the CDR3. This chain's CDR3 is CASRLTSVGEQFF. The CDR3 DNA sequence: TGTGCCAGCAGGCTCACTAGCGTCGGTGAGCAGTTCTTC.

Many counts were recorded for this clonotype. The V gene is TRBV2, the J gene TRBJ2-1; TRBD2 aligns across 8 bases. Germline CDR1 is SNHLY and CDR2 is FYNNEI. The trim removed 4 bases at V and 4 bases at J, leaving 6 bases unmatched. This CDR3 region has 15 residues. The CDR3 here is CASSVGLGSYNEQFF. The CDR3 DNA follows: TGTGCCAGCAGTGTGGGACTAGGATCTTACAATGAGCAGTTCTTC.